Sequencing of this T cell receptor beta chain was carried out in a study of control samples from healthy donors and cancer patients. The CDR3 consists of 18 residues. CDR1 is SGHTA, CDR2 FQGNSA, per germline. V shed 5 bases and J shed 4 bases, with 23 bases lying between them. Measured with immunoSEQ multiplex PCR; TCRdb has only the in-frame clones, and not every one. The repertoire consists of 65,000 to 90,000 clones, with approximately 91% occurring once and the leading ten covering approximately 9.4%. The receptor was isolated from a woman between 50 and 59 years old with colorectal cancer. This sequence joins TRBV7-2 and TRBJ1-4; D is perhaps TRBD1 (6 bases). Sequencing was carried out using PBMCs. The CDR3: CASSLGGPGQGVNEKLFF. In DNA, the CDR3 is TGTGCCAGCAGCCTAGGGGGGCCCGGGCAGGGAGTTAATGAAAAACTGTTTTTT.